The entry below gives a single TCR beta chain sequence along with its context. Profiled with immunoSEQ multiplex PCR; TCRdb holds only in-frame clones, not every one. The sample consists of about 69,000 clones, approximately 89% of them appearing once. This sample is drawn from a study of technical replicates of blood from a handful of donors. V trimming: 7 bases; J trimming: 1 base; junction bases outside the gene matches: 6. CDR1 and CDR2 from the germline V gene are SQVTM and ANQGSEA. The CDR3 has 14 residues. This TCR came from a human donor in good health. Some clones in this sample may be carry-over from other donors' samples. V and J are TRBV29-1 and TRBJ2-7, with 11 bases aligning to TRBD1. The sample was PBMCs. This CDR3 reads CSAAGTGGSYEQYF. CDR3 DNA sequence: TGCAGCGCCGCTGGGACAGGGGGATCCTACGAGCAGTACTTC.